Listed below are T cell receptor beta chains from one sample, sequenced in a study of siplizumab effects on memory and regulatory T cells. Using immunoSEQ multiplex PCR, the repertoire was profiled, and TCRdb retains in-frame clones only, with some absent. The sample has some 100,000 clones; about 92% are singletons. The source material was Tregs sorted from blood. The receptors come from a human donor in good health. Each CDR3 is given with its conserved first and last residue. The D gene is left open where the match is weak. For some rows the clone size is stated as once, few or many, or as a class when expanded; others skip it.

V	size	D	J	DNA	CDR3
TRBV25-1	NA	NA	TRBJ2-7	TGTGCCAGCAGAAGGACAGCCAACGACGAGCAGTACTTC	CASRRTANDEQYF
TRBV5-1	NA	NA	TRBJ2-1	TGCGCCAGCAGCGTCAGCGGAGGCCGTGAGCAGTTCTTC	CASSVSGGREQFF
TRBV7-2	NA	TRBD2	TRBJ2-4	TGTGCCAGCACCCCGAGGGCGGGAGGAGGAGCCAAAAACATTCAGTACTTC	CASTPRAGGGAKNIQYF
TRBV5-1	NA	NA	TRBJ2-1	TGCGCCAGCAGTGGAAGCTCCTACAATGAGCAGTTCTTC	CASSGSSYNEQFF
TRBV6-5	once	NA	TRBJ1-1	TGTGCCAGCAGTTACCGGGCTGAGGCTTTCTTT	CASSYRAEAFF
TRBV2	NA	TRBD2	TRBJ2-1	TGTGCCAGCACCCTAGCGGGTCAAAATGAGCAGTTCTTC	CASTLAGQNEQFF
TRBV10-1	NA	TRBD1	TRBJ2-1	TGCGCCAGCAGCTCGCCGGGACAGGCGGACCATGAGCAGTTCTTC	CASSSPGQADHEQFF
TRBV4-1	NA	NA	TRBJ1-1	TGCGCCAGCAGCCAAGATCTTGCTGAGGGCAGGTCTTTTGAAGCTTTCTTT	CASSQDLAEGRSFEAFF
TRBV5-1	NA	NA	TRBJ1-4	TGCGCCAGCAGCCCGATGCCCGCCTACCATGAAAAACTGTTTTTT	CASSPMPAYHEKLFF
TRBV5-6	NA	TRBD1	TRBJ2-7	TGTGCCAGCAGCTTGGGACAGGGGAGTGGCTACTTC	CASSLGQGSGYF
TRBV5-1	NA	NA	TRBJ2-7	TGCGCCAGCAGCTTTGGGTATGCCGGGACAACAGCCTACGAGCAGTACTTC	CASSFGYAGTTAYEQYF
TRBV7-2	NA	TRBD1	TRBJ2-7	TGTGCCAGCAGCTCGACAGGGGGAGGCGAGCAGTACTTC	CASSSTGGGEQYF
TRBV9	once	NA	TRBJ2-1	TGTGCCGCACCCCCCTACAATGAGCAGTTCTTC	CAAPPYNEQFF
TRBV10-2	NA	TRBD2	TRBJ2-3	TGCGCCAGCAGTGTTCCAACCGGGACTAGCGGGTTCCCTGGCACAGATACGCAGTATTTT	CASSVPTGTSGFPGTDTQYF
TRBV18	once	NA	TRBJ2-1	TGTGCCAGCTCGGGGGGCAATGAGCAGTTCTTC	CASSGGNEQFF
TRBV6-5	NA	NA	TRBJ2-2	TGTGCCAGCAGCCCGGATAGGGCCGGGGAGCTGTTTTTT	CASSPDRAGELFF
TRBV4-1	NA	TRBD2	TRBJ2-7	TGCGCCAGCAGCCAAGAAGGGATCGGGAGGGCCTACGAGCAGTACTTC	CASSQEGIGRAYEQYF
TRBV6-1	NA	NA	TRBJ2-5	TGTGCCAGCAATTTGGGGGGCTGGGAGACCCAGTACTTC	CASNLGGWETQYF
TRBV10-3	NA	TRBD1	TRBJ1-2	TGTGCCATCAGTGAGGGACAGGGCTATGGCTACACCTTC	CAISEGQGYGYTF
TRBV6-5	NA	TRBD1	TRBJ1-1	TGTGCCAGCAGTTACTCAACAGGGGGCGGGCGGGAAGCTTTCTTT	CASSYSTGGGREAFF
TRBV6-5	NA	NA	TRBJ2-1	TGTGCCAGCAGTAAGCTTACAGGGTTTGAGCAGTTCTTC	CASSKLTGFEQFF
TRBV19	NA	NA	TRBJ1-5	TGTGCCAGTAGTATGGGTCTTAGCAGCAATCAGCCCCAGCATTTT	CASSMGLSSNQPQHF
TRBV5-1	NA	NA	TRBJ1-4	TGCGCCAGCAGCTTGGAGGGTGGAAATGAAAAACTGTTTTTT	CASSLEGGNEKLFF
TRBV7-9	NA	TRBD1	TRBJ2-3	TGTGCCAGCAGCAGACAGGGTTTCAGAGATACGCAGTATTTT	CASSRQGFRDTQYF
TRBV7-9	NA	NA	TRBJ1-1	TGTGCCAGCAGCTTCGATCGTGTGGGACAGAACACTGAAGCTTTCTTT	CASSFDRVGQNTEAFF
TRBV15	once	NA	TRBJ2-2	TGTGCCACCAGCAGAGAAATTACGGGCGGGGAGCTGTTTTTT	CATSREITGGELFF
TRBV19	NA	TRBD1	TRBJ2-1	TGTGCCAGTAGGAGGACAGGGGGAAACAATGAGCAGTTCTTC	CASRRTGGNNEQFF
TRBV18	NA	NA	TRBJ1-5	TGTGCCAGCTCACCCCGCAACAGGGACCAGCCCCAGCATTTT	CASSPRNRDQPQHF
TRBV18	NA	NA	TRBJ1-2	TGTGCCAGCTCACCCCTGGACAGAATCTATGGCTACACCTTC	CASSPLDRIYGYTF
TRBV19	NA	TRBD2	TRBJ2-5	TGTGCCAGTAGTGATACTAGCGGGGCCAAGGACTGGGAGACCCAGTACTTC	CASSDTSGAKDWETQYF
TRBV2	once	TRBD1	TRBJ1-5	TGTGCCAGCAGTACCCCGGGACAGGGGTCCCCGATGGGGAATCAGCCCCAGCATTTT	CASSTPGQGSPMGNQPQHF
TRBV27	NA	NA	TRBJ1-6	TGTGCCAGCGGAAAAGGGGGGCCCCGGGATTCACCCCTCCACTTT	CASGKGGPRDSPLHF
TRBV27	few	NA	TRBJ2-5	TGTGCCAGCAGTTTAGGGACACCCCGGAGGGAGACCCAGTACTTC	CASSLGTPRRETQYF
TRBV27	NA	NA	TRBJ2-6	TGTGCCACCACGGCGGGTGGGGGTAAATCTGGGGCCAACGTCCTGACTTTC	CATTAGGGKSGANVLTF
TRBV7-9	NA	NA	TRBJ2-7	TGTGCCAGCAGCTTTGGGTCCTACGAGCAGTACTTC	CASSFGSYEQYF
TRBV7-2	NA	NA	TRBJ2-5	TGTGCCAGCAGCTTAGGTGGCAGGGTAGAGACCCAGTACTTC	CASSLGGRVETQYF
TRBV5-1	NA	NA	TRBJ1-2	TGCGCCAGCAGCGCCCAGAACCTAAACTATGGCTACACCTTC	CASSAQNLNYGYTF
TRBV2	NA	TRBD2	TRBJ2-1	TGTGCCAGCAATCCTAGCGGGAGAGGGAATGAGCAGTTCTTC	CASNPSGRGNEQFF
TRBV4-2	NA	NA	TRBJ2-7	TGTGCCAGCAGCCAAGAGGTTAAGGGAGAGGTTGGGGGGCAGTACTTC	CASSQEVKGEVGGQYF
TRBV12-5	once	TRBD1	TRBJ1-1	TGTGCTAGTGGTTTGGGGACAGGATCACCCACTGAAGCTTTCTTT	CASGLGTGSPTEAFF
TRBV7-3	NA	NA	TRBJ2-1	TGTGCCAGCAGCCCCGGCCAGGGTTATCTGGGGCAGTTCTTC	CASSPGQGYLGQFF
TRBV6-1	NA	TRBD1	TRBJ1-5	TGTGCCAGCAGTGAAGTGCCGGGACAGGGAGAAGGGAATCAGCCCCAGCATTTT	CASSEVPGQGEGNQPQHF
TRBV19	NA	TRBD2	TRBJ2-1	TGTGCCAGTACCCTGGGGAGCGGGAGGATCAATGAGCAGTTCTTC	CASTLGSGRINEQFF
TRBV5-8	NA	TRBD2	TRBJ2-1	TGTGCCAGCAGCTTGGGAGGGGGACTAGCGGCCTACAATGAGCAGTTCTTC	CASSLGGGLAAYNEQFF
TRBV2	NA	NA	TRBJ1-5	TGTGCCAGCACCGACCTCGGGCCCCAGCATTTT	CASTDLGPQHF
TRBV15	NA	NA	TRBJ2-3	TGTGCCACCAGCAGAGGAAAAGGGGGAGGTACAGATACGCAGTATTTT	CATSRGKGGGTDTQYF
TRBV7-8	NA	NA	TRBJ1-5	TGTGCCAGCAACCCGACCGGGGGGATTTCCTATCAGCCCCAGCATTTT	CASNPTGGISYQPQHF
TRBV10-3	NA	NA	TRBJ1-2	TGTGCCATCAGACGGACAGATCTTAACTATGGCTACACCTTC	CAIRRTDLNYGYTF
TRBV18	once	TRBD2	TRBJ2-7	TGTGCCAGCTCACCATCTAGCGGGAGGGTCCTCGGGGGCGAGCAGTACTTC	CASSPSSGRVLGGEQYF
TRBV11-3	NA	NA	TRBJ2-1	TGTGCCAGCAGCTTAGCAGGCCGCAATGAGCAGTTCTTC	CASSLAGRNEQFF
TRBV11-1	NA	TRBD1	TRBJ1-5	TGTGCCAGCAGCTCATACTGGGGACAGGGCCATCAGCCCCAGCATTTT	CASSSYWGQGHQPQHF
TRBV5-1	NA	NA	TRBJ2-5	TGCGCCAGCAGCTTGGGGGTAGATGAGACCCAGTACTTC	CASSLGVDETQYF
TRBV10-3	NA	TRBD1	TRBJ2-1	TGTGCCATCAGGGGACAGGGACCGTACAATGAGCAGTTCTTC	CAIRGQGPYNEQFF
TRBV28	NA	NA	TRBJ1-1	TGTGCCAGCAGGAGCCTCAGTTGGGACACTGAAGCTTTCTTT	CASRSLSWDTEAFF
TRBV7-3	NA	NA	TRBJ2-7	TGTGCCAGCAGCACCTATTCCCTCGGCGAGCAGTACTTC	CASSTYSLGEQYF
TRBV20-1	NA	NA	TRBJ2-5	TGCAGTGCGCTAGGGTCGGAGACCCAGTACTTC	CSALGSETQYF
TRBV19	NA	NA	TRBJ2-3	TGTGCCAGTAATACCGGGAGATACACAGATACGCAGTATTTT	CASNTGRYTDTQYF
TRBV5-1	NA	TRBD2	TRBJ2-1	TGCGCCAGCTTCGGGCTAGCGGGAGTAGGTGAGCAGTTCTTC	CASFGLAGVGEQFF
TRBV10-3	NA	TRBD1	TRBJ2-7	TGTGCCATCAGGGGGGGAGGGACAGGGAACGAGCAGTACTTC	CAIRGGGTGNEQYF